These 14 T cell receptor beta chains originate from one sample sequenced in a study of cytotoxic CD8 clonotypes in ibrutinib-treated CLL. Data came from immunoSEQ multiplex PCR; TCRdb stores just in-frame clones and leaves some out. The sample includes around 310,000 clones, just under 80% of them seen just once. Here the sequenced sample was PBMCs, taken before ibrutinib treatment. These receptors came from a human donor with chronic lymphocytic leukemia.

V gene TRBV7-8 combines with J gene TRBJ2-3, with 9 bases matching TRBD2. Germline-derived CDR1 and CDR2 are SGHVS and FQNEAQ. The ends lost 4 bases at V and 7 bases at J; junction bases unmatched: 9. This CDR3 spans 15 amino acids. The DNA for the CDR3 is TGTGCCAGCAGCTCTCCGGGACTAGCACCGTATACGCAGTATTTT. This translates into CASSSPGLAPYTQYF.

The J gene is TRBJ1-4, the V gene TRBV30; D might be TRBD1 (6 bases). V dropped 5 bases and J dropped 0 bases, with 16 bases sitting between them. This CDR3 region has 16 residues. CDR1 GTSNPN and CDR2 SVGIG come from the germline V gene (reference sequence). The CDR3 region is CAWRWARGPTNEKLFF. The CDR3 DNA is TGTGCCTGGCGTTGGGCCAGGGGTCCAACTAATGAAAAACTGTTTTTT.

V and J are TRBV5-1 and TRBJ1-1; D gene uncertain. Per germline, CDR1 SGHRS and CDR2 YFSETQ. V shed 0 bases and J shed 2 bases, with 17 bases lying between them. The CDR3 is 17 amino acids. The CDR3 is CASSLVVGRGINTEAFF. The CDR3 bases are TGCGCCAGCAGCTTGGTGGTAGGACGTGGGATAAACACTGAAGCTTTCTTT.

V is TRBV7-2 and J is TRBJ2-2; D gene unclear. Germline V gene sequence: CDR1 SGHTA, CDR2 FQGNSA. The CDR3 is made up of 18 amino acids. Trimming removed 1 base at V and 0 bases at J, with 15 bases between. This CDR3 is CASSLGLGRLSNTGELFF. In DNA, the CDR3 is TGTGCCAGCAGCTTAGGACTCGGCCGGCTGTCGAACACCGGGGAGCTGTTTTTT.

CDR3 nucleotides: TGTGCCACCAGCCTCGGACTCACAGATACGCAGTATTTT. Amino acids: CATSLGLTDTQYF. The chain combines TRBV15 with TRBJ2-3; possibly TRBD2 for D (5 bases). There are 13 residues in the CDR3. The V and J ends lost 5 bases and 2 bases respectively, with 8 bases between them. CDR1 is LNHNV, CDR2 YYDKDF, per germline (reference sequence).

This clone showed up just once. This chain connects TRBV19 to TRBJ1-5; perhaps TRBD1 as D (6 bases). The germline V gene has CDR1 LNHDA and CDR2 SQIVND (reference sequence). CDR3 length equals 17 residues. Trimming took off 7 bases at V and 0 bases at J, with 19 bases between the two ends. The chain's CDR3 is CASTSLLGAVSNQPQHF. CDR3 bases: TGTGCCAGTACCTCGCTTCTGGGGGCGGTTAGCAATCAGCCCCAGCATTTT. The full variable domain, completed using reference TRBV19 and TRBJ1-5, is DGGITQSPKYLFRKEGQNVTLSCEQNLNHDAMYWYRQDPGQGLRLIYYSQIVNDFQKGDIAEGYSVSREKKESFPLTVTSAQKNPTAFYLCASTSLLGAVSNQPQHFGDGTRLSIL.

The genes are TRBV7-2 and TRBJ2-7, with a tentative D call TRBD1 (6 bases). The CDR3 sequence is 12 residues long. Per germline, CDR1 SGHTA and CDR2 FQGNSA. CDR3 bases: TGTGCGAGCCAGGGGATTATCTACGAGCAGTACTTC. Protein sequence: CASQGIIYEQYF.

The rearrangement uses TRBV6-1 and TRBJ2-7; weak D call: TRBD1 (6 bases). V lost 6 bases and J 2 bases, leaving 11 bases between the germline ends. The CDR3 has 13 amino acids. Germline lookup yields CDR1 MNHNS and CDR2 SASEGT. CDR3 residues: CASRHGQTYEQYF. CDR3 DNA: TGTGCCAGCAGACACGGACAGACCTACGAGCAGTACTTC.

The CDR3: CASSARLAGTDTQYF. CDR3 DNA sequence: TGTGCCAGCAGCGCTCGACTAGCAGGCACAGATACGCAGTATTTT. The chain combines TRBV7-3 with TRBJ2-3, with 7 bases matching TRBD2. The V and J ends lost 5 bases and 1 base, in that order; junction bases with no gene match: 6. The CDR3 has 15 amino acids. Germline V gene lookup returns CDR1 SGHTA and CDR2 FQGTGA. Full variable domain (outside the CDR3, taken from reference TRBV7-3 and TRBJ2-3): GAGVSQTPSNKVTEKGKYVELRCDPISGHTALYWYRQSLGQGPEFLIYFQGTGAADDSGLPNDRFFAVRPEGSVSTLKIQRTERGDSAVYLCASSARLAGTDTQYFGPGTRLTVL.

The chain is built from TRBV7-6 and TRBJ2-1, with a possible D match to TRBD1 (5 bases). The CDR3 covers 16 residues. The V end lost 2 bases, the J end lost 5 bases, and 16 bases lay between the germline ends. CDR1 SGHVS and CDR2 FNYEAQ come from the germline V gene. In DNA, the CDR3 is TGTGCCAGCAGCTTACAGGTCGGGCAGGGAAACAATGAGCAGTTCTTC. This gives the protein CASSLQVGQGNNEQFF.

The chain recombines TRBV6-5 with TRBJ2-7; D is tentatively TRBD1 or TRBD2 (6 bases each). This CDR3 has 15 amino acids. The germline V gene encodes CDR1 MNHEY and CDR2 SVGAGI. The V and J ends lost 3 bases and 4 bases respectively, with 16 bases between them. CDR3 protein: CASSYYAGEEYEQYF. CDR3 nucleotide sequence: TGTGCCAGCAGTTATTACGCAGGGGAGGAATACGAGCAGTACTTC.

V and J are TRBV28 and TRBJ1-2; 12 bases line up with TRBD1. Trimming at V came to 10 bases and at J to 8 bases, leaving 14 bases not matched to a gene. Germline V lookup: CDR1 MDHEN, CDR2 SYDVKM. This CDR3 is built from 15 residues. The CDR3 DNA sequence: TGTGCCATCAGAACCGGGACAGGGGGCTCTGGCGGCTACACCTTC. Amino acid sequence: CAIRTGTGGSGGYTF.

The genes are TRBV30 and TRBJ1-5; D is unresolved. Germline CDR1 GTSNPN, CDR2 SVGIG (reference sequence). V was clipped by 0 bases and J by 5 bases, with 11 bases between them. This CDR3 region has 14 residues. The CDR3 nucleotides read TGTGCCTGGAGTGTCGTGGGAGGTGATCAGCCCCAGCATTTT. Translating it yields CAWSVVGGDQPQHF.

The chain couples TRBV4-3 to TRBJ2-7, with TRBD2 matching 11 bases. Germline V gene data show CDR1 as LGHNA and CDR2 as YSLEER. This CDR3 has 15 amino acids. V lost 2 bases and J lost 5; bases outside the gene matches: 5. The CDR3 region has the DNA TGCGCCAGCAGCCAACAACTAGCGGGAGTGAACGAGCAGTACTTC. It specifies CASSQQLAGVNEQYF.